A single sample is the source of the 16 T cell receptor beta chains below, sequenced in a study of T cells in women clearing cervical HPV infection. Sequencing was performed with immunoSEQ multiplex PCR; in TCRdb, only in-frame clones are kept and a portion is missing. With fewer than 30,000 clones in the sample, the ten largest clones hold 15% to 20%. Sequenced sample: blood buffy coat. The receptors were gathered from a woman aged 18 to 75 with a cervical HPV16 infection that either progressed to CIN3+ or cleared (not recorded which).

Details on this clone: The read gets to within 3 residues of the CDR3 end, and the germline J gene fills in the rest. The chain links TRBV7-2 to TRBJ1-1, with 10 bases matching TRBD1. Trimming took 5 bases from V and 6 from J; bases not matched to a gene: 9. Germline V gene sequence: CDR1 SGHTA, CDR2 FQGNSA. This CDR3 comprises 15 residues. The DNA read from the CDR3 is TGTGCCAGCAGCGGCCGGGACAGGGGAGAGCCTGAA. It yields the protein CASSGRDRGEPE. Given in full, the CDR3 is CASSGRDRGEPEAFF.

Remarks on this clone: The read halts 3 residues ahead of the CDR3 end, with the missing end drawn from the germline J gene. The V and J genes are TRBV7-9 and TRBJ1-2; 7 bases agree with TRBD1. CDR3 size: 13 residues. Germline V lookup: CDR1 SEHNR, CDR2 FQNEAQ (reference sequence). J was trimmed by 7 bases and V by 3 bases; bases with no gene match: 5. CDR3 sequence reads: CASSLQGEVGYTF. The CDR3 DNA, read in part, is TGTGCCAGCAGCTTGCAGGGGGAGGTTGGC.

Note on this clone: With the read ending 3 residues before the CDR3 end, the germline J gene is used to fill in that end. The genes are TRBV2 and TRBJ2-1; TRBD2 matches 9 bases. This CDR3 is built from 12 residues. The germline V gene has CDR1 SNHLY and CDR2 FYNNEI. The ends lost 11 bases at V and 4 bases at J; junction bases unmatched: 3. CDR3 bases read: TGTGCCGGCGGGGGGGCTTACAATGAG. It codes for CAGGGAYNE. From start to end, the CDR3 is CAGGGAYNEQFF.

As regards this clone: The read ends 3 residues shy of where the CDR3 ends; the end is completed using the germline J gene. V gene TRBV15 combines with J gene TRBJ1-2; 11 nucleotides line up with TRBD1. The J segment lost 2 bases and the V segment lost 3 bases, leaving 2 bases of the junction unmatched. The germline CDR1 and CDR2 sequences are LNHNV and YYDKDF (reference sequence). The CDR3 length is 15 residues. The CDR3 DNA, read in part, is TGTGCCACCAGCAGGAGGACAGGGGGCAACTATGGC. It codes for CATSRRTGGNYG. The whole CDR3 sequence is CATSRRTGGNYGYTF.

As concerns this clone: The read falls 3 residues short of the CDR3 end, and the missing part is taken from the germline J gene. The chain joins TRBV20-1 to TRBJ2-5; 10 bases are shared with TRBD1. Germline CDR1 is DFQATT and CDR2 is SNEGSKA (reference sequence). The CDR3 totals 15 residues. J gave up 1 base and V 4 bases, and 6 bases lay outside the gene matches. This chain's CDR3 is CSAKATGGPQETQYF. CDR3 DNA, as far as it was read: TGCAGTGCTAAGGCGACAGGGGGCCCCCAAGAGACC.

In regard to this clone: The read finishes 3 residues shy of the CDR3 end, and the germline J gene is used to complete it. V and J are TRBV2 and TRBJ1-4; tentatively, D is TRBD1 (5 bases). V lost 3 bases to trimming and J lost 7 bases, with 15 bases between them. CDR3 length: 15 amino acids. Germline V gene lookup returns CDR1 SNHLY and CDR2 FYNNEI. Partial CDR3 DNA: TGTGCCAGCAGTGACGGTGGCAGGGTGGGTGAAAAA. It codes for CASSDGGRVGEK. The full CDR3 protein reads CASSDGGRVGEKLFF.

To note about this clone: The CDR3 goes on 3 residues after the read ends, and that part is filled in from the germline J gene. The chain employs TRBV5-1 and TRBJ1-1; 10 nucleotides align to TRBD1. CDR3 size: 16 residues. Germline V lookup: CDR1 SGHRS, CDR2 YFSETQ. The J segment lost 3 bases and the V segment lost 2 bases, leaving 7 bases of the junction unmatched. The CDR3 protein is CASSFDRGQKDTEAFF. The CDR3 bases that were read are TGCGCCAGCAGCTTCGACAGGGGGCAAAAGGACACTGAA.

In the case of this clone: The read ends 3 residues early relative to the CDR3; the germline J gene fills the gap. V usage is TRBV6-2 or TRBV6-3 and J usage is TRBJ1-1, with 10 bases identical to TRBD1. The CDR3 consists of 17 residues. Germline CDR1 MNHEY, CDR2 SVGEGT. J lost 2 bases, V lost 2 bases, and 8 bases had no gene match. CDR3 residues: CASSYVRQGASNTEAFF. The CDR3 bases that were read are TGTGCCAGCAGTTACGTGCGACAGGGGGCCTCCAACACTGAA.

Remarks on this clone: The sequence runs out 3 residues before the end of the CDR3; the remainder is reconstructed from the germline J gene. This chain uses TRBV20-1 with TRBJ2-3; 8 bases align to TRBD1. The CDR3 covers 14 residues. Germline CDR1 is DFQATT and CDR2 is SNEGSKA (reference sequence). CDR3 sequence reads: CSARDRVGQETQYF. Partial CDR3 DNA: TGCAGTGCTAGGGACAGGGTGGGGCAAGAGACG.

Partial CDR3 DNA: TGTGCCAGCAGCTTTGCGGGGGGGAGGTCAGATACG. Translating gives CASSFAGGRSDT. Given in full, the CDR3 is CASSFAGGRSDTQYF. The V and J genes are TRBV7-6 and TRBJ2-3; 9 nucleotides match TRBD2. From the germline J gene comes the end of the CDR3, since the read stops 3 residues before it. With 3 bases clipped from V and 4 bases from J, the junction kept 5 bases outside the gene matches. The CDR3 has 15 residues. In germline, CDR1 is SGHVS, CDR2 FNYEAQ. Drawing the rest from reference TRBV7-6 and TRBJ2-3, the complete variable domain is GAGVSQSPRYKVTKRGQDVALRCDPISGHVSLYWYRQALGQGPEFLTYFNYEAQQDKSGLPNDRFSAERPEGSISTLTIQRTEQRDSAMYRCASSFAGGRSDTQYFGPGTRLTVL.

The CDR3 loop reads CSAQGSYEQYF. Partial CDR3 DNA: TGCAGTGCACAGGGATCCTACGAG. V usage is TRBV20-1 and J usage is TRBJ2-7; TRBD1 is a possible D gene (6 bases). The CDR3 end falls 3 residues outside the read, so it is completed with the germline J gene. Germline CDR1 DFQATT, CDR2 SNEGSKA (reference sequence). The CDR3 is made up of 11 amino acids. V lost 6 bases and J lost 1, with 7 bases in between.

The CDR3 reads CSASPVAGGRETQYF. The CDR3 bases that were read are TGCAGTGCTAGTCCGGTAGCGGGGGGGCGGGAGACC. The rearrangement joins TRBV20-1 to TRBJ2-5; 11 bases line up with TRBD2. The read halts 3 residues ahead of the CDR3 end, with the missing end drawn from the germline J gene. Germline V CDR1 and CDR2: DFQATT, SNEGSKA (reference sequence). J gave up 5 bases and V 3 bases, and 8 bases lay outside the gene matches. The CDR3 is 15 residues long.

As to this clone: The read ends 3 residues shy of where the CDR3 ends; the end is completed using the germline J gene. The chain employs TRBV28 and TRBJ1-2, with D possibly matching TRBD1 (6 bases). Germline CDR1 and CDR2: MDHEN and SYDVKM. The CDR3 spans 12 residues. Incomplete CDR3 DNA: TGTGCCAGCAGTTCTACAGGGTTCGGC. This sequence encodes CASSSTGFG. The complete CDR3 reads CASSSTGFGYTF.

As for this clone: The read ends 3 residues before the CDR3 terminus; that terminus is restored from the germline J gene. The chain links TRBV6-2 or TRBV6-3 to TRBJ2-5; unclear D gene. The germline gives CDR1 MNHEY, CDR2 SVGEGT. The CDR3 covers 11 residues. Trimming removed 5 bases at V and 2 bases at J, with 3 bases between. CDR3 residues: CASSTQETQYF. Partial CDR3 DNA: TGTGCCAGCAGTACACAAGAGACC.

In the case of this clone: The read finishes 3 residues shy of the CDR3 end, and the germline J gene is used to complete it. This sequence joins TRBV7-9 and TRBJ2-7; no clear D. Germline V CDR1 and CDR2: SEHNR, FQNEAQ (reference sequence). The CDR3 consists of 15 residues. Deletions cut 4 bases from V and 1 base from J, with 14 bases between. The sequenced part of the CDR3 DNA is TGTGCCAGCAGCTCGTCGCCCGAAACATCCTACGAG. Encoded protein: CASSSSPETSYE. Given in full, the CDR3 is CASSSSPETSYEQYF. Combining the CDR3 with reference TRBV7-9 and TRBJ2-7 gives the whole variable domain DTGVSQNPRHKITKRGQNVTFRCDPISEHNRLYWYRQTLGQGPEFLTYFQNEAQLEKSRLLSDRFSAERPKGSFSTLEIQRTEQGDSAMYLCASSSSPETSYEQYFGPGTRLTVT.

By frequency, this clone registers medium-sized. This CDR3 reads CSVEGLATDTQYF. CDR3 bases read: TGCAGCGTTGAAGGTCTAGCGACAGATACG. The V call is TRBV29-1, the J call TRBJ2-3, with a tentative D call TRBD2 (6 bases). The read ends 3 residues early relative to the CDR3; the germline J gene fills the gap. Deletions cut 1 base from V and 3 bases from J, with 8 bases between. CDR1 SQVTM and CDR2 ANQGSEA come from the germline V gene. This CDR3 is built from 13 residues.